This T cell receptor beta chain was identified during a study of blood T cell repertoires in COVID-19. Overall study context: The United States, Italy and Spain were the sources of the acute and convalescent COVID-19 samples. PBMCs, B-cell-depleted T cells, or T cells provided the cDNA or gDNA that made up the material.

The Seattle patients, enrolled during active infection, were followed longitudinally. The V and J ends lost 3 bases and 2 bases respectively, with 10 bases between them. Germline V lookup: CDR1 SGHTA, CDR2 FQGNSA. The CDR3 sequence is 14 residues long. Generated by immunoSEQ multiplex PCR, the TCRdb table keeps only in-frame clones and is missing some. The top ten clones hold approximately 3.4% of a sample with 30,000 to 40,000 clones, over 75% of them seen once. The chain recombines TRBV7-2 with TRBJ1-1, with a tentative D call TRBD1 (5 bases). This receptor was identified in a man aged 70-80 years with COVID-19, enrolled during active disease. Material: peripheral blood. Here the CDR3 reads CASSFDSVNTEAFF. The CDR3, as DNA: TGTGCCAGCAGCTTTGACAGTGTAAACACTGAAGCTTTCTTT.